This T cell receptor beta chain stems from a study of PD-L1 blockade in urothelial cancer. This clone was observed a single time. Time point defined: peripheral blood 6 weeks after treatment start. Profiled with immunoSEQ multiplex PCR; TCRdb holds only in-frame clones, not every one. This table holds around 40,000 clones, around 84% found once. Trimming took off 0 bases at V and 4 bases at J, with 3 bases between the two ends. Per the germline V gene, CDR1 is PRHDT and CDR2 is FYEKMQ (reference sequence). CDR3 length: 12 amino acids. The sample was PBMCs, taken around atezolizumab (anti-PD-L1) treatment. This sequence joins TRBV13 and TRBJ1-2; D gene uncertain. This sequence originates from a man in his 70s with urothelial cancer. The CDR3, as DNA: TGTGCCAGCAGCTTAGGCTCCTATGGCTACACCTTC. Amino acid sequence: CASSLGSYGYTF.